The clone carrying this T cell receptor (beta chain) was counted a single time. These data are taken from a study of T cell responses to AZD1222 COVID-19 vaccine. Assay used: immunoSEQ multiplex PCR; TCRdb lists only in-frame clones, some missing. This sample yields around 150,000 clones, of which about 92% are seen a single time; roughly 3.4% belongs to the top ten. Between the trimmed V and J ends, which lost 5 bases and 5 bases, there was a span of 16 bases. The CDR3 consists of 16 residues. CDR1 is SGHAT and CDR2 is FQNNGV in the germline V gene. The chain is built from TRBV11-2 and TRBJ1-6; D is unresolved. The TCR comes from an adult who received the AZD1222 COVID-19 vaccine. The sequenced sample was peripheral blood, obtained 28 days after the second AZD1222 dose. The CDR3 sequence is CASSARVSLDNSPLHF. In DNA form, the CDR3 reads TGTGCCAGCAGCGCCCGGGTTTCCCTTGATAATTCACCCCTCCACTTT.